This T cell receptor beta chain was profiled in a study of shared clonotypes between healthy human individuals. About the study: For every donor, three CD4 naive, three CD4 memory, two CD8 naive and one CD8 memory plates were used. Findings and caveats of the study: The sharing of 4% to 5.5% of naive CD4 clonotypes was seen across a handful of donors. Estimated richness values were generally larger in naive subsets than in memory subsets.

Details on this clone: Its target is unknown.

Germline V gene lookup returns CDR1 MDHEN and CDR2 SYDVKM. CDR3 length: 15 residues. V lost 2 bases and J 0 bases, leaving 8 bases between the germline ends. Profiled with immunoSEQ multiplex PCR; TCRdb holds only in-frame clones, not every one. The top ten clones hold over 9% of a sample with roughly 330,000 clones, about 74% of them seen once. CD45RA-negative memory and CD45RA+ naive subsets were split from the CD4+ cells. This clonotype was obtained from a man younger than 40 in good health. This chain uses TRBV28 with TRBJ1-3; D ambiguous. The sequencing input was memory CD4+ T cells sorted from blood. The sample's subset: CD45RA-negative fraction. The chain's CDR3 is CASSLAGSSGNTIYF. The CDR3 nucleotides read TGTGCCAGCAGTTTAGCAGGCAGCTCTGGAAACACCATATATTTT.